This T cell receptor (beta chain) was identified during a study of glioma-infiltrating T cells. Study-level points and caveats: CDR3 overlap between tissue and blood was very small.

Points on this clonotype: Its antigen is not known. The junction differs from germline at one of its ends, possibly a read error.

The iRepertoire nested amplicon-rescue multiplex PCR amplified TCR alpha and beta CDR3s from RNA. One entry per CDR3 protein, called by TCRdb with MiXCR from the multiplex PCR reads. The repertoire holds 90,000 to 100,000 distinct CDR3 sequences, with roughly 37% as singletons. The length of the CDR3 is 16 residues. Germline V gives CDR1 SGHDT, CDR2 YYEEEE. The clonotype originates from a human donor with low-grade glioma or glioblastoma, undergoing nonglioma brain surgery, or in good health (not recorded which). This chain joins TRBV5-6 and TRBJ2-5; 10 bases are shared with TRBD2. Sequencing used glioma tissue, nonneoplastic brain tissue, or PBMCs (not recorded which). CDR3 region: CASGLESGRAQETQYF. DNA for the CDR3: TGTGCCAGCGGCTTGGAAAGCGGGAGGGCCCAAGAGACCCAGTACTTC. The full variable domain, with the rest looked up from reference TRBV5-6 and TRBJ2-5, is DAGVTQSPTHLIKTRGQQVTLRCSPKSGHDTVSWYQQALGQGPQFIFQYYEEEERQRGNFPDRFSGHQFPNYSSELNVNALLLGDSALYLCASGLESGRAQETQYFGPGTRLLVL.